Listed here are 20 T cell receptor beta chains from one sample, sequenced in a study of shared T cell receptors in the human thymus. The repertoire was sequenced with immunoSEQ multiplex PCR; TCRdb's copy has only in-frame clones and lacks some. This sample yields about 710,000 clones, of which over 75% are seen a single time; about 0.0094% belongs to the top ten. Separately, the same data were catalogued under a study of human thymus T cells.

Material: thymocytes. These receptors were taken from a boy under two years old with a congenital heart defect.

The rearrangement joins TRBV27 to TRBJ1-4, with D possibly TRBD1 on 6 matching bases. CDR3 length: 14 amino acids. CDR1 MNHEY and CDR2 SMNVEV come from the germline V gene (reference sequence). V lost 3 bases and J lost 5, with 10 bases in between. CDR3 coding DNA: TGTGCCAGCAGTTTGGGACAAACGAATGAAAAACTGTTTTTT. Amino acids: CASSLGQTNEKLFF.

The chain joins TRBV27 to TRBJ2-7; TRBD2 might be the D (6 bases). CDR1 and CDR2 (germline): MNHEY, SMNVEV (reference sequence). The CDR3 loop spans 14 amino acids. Trimming pared 8 bases from V and 5 bases from J, leaving 19 bases between. This chain's CDR3 is CASCTVGRRDEQYF. The DNA for the CDR3 is TGTGCCAGCTGCACCGTGGGGAGGAGGGACGAGCAGTACTTC.

A word on this clone: The junction differs from germline at one of its ends, possibly a read error. The chain combines TRBV6-5 with TRBJ1-4, with unresolved D. The CDR3 extends over 13 amino acids. The germline V gene has CDR1 MNHEY and CDR2 SVGAGI. This chain's CDR3 is CASGSATNEKPFF. In nucleotides, the CDR3 is TGTGCCAGCGGCTCAGCAACTAATGAAAAACCGTTTTTT.

V and J are TRBV10-2 and TRBJ2-7; tentative D call: TRBD1 (6 bases). Germline-derived CDR1 and CDR2 are WSHSY and SAAADI. This CDR3 spans 16 amino acids. Trimming removed 2 bases at V and 4 bases at J, with 18 bases between. The CDR3 sequence is CASSEPDIGTHYEQYF. The DNA for the CDR3 is TGCGCCAGCAGTGAGCCGGACATTGGGACACATTACGAGCAGTACTTC.

This clone was found a few times. The chain carries TRBV28 and TRBJ2-7; D unresolved. V gave up 0 bases and J gave up 3 bases, with 6 bases separating them. There are 13 residues in the CDR3. The germline V gene has CDR1 MDHEN and CDR2 SYDVKM. This CDR3 is CASSLWCSYEQYF. The CDR3 DNA reads as TGTGCCAGCAGTTTATGGTGCAGCTACGAGCAGTACTTC.

The genes are TRBV15 and TRBJ2-3; TRBD2 matches at 8 bases. The CDR3 consists of 17 residues. Germline loops: CDR1 LNHNV, CDR2 YYDKDF (reference sequence). V was clipped by 0 bases and J by 4 bases; unmatched bases: 9. The CDR3 loop is CATSRDHSGGPPDTQYF. CDR3 bases: TGTGCCACCAGCAGAGATCACAGCGGGGGCCCCCCAGATACGCAGTATTTT.

This chain connects TRBV28 to TRBJ2-5; TRBD2 agrees at 8 bases. The CDR3 covers 18 residues. Germline CDR1 and CDR2: MDHEN and SYDVKM. The V segment lost 2 bases and the J segment 5 bases; nucleotides outside the gene matches: 16. The CDR3 nucleotides read TGTGCCAGCAGTTTAACCCCGGGGCTAGCGGGTAGGCGGGAGACCCAGTACTTC. Its protein is CASSLTPGLAGRRETQYF.

In nucleotides, the CDR3 is TGTGCCAGCAGTTTACCATGGCTGGGACAGCGTGAAAAACTGTTTTTT. It encodes CASSLPWLGQREKLFF. The J gene is TRBJ1-4, the V gene TRBV28; 7 bases map to TRBD1. Germline loops: CDR1 MDHEN, CDR2 SYDVKM. The CDR3 has 16 residues. J gave up 7 bases and V 2 bases, and 10 bases lay outside the gene matches.

The CDR3 DNA follows: TGTGCCAGCAGCTCCCTCAGGTTCTCTGGAAACACCATATATTTT. Its translation: CASSSLRFSGNTIYF. The chain recombines TRBV7-2 with TRBJ1-3; D call uncertain. CDR1 and CDR2 from the germline V gene are SGHTA and FQGNSA. The CDR3 runs 15 residues. The ends were cut back, 4 bases at V and 0 bases at J, with 10 bases in the middle.

The rearrangement uses TRBV29-1 and TRBJ2-7; TRBD1 matches at 7 bases. Germline lookup yields CDR1 SQVTM and CDR2 ANQGSEA. The CDR3 covers 15 residues. V was pared by 2 bases and J by 3 bases, with 10 bases of the junction left unmatched. In DNA, the CDR3 is TGCAGCGTTGAACCGGTTGGGGCAGGGGGCTACGAGCAGTACTTC. Translating it yields CSVEPVGAGGYEQYF.

The rearrangement links TRBV29-1 to TRBJ1-4; D uncertain. Germline CDR1 is SQVTM and CDR2 is ANQGSEA. Trimming shortened V by 3 bases and J by 1 base, and 12 bases separated the two germline ends. CDR3 length equals 15 residues. The CDR3 here is CSVERYERTNEKLFF. For the CDR3, the DNA is TGCAGCGTTGAGCGGTACGAAAGAACTAATGAAAAACTGTTTTTT.

The chain uses TRBV9 and TRBJ2-7, with 8 bases lining up with TRBD1. The V segment lost 4 bases and the J segment 2 bases; nucleotides outside the gene matches: 11. CDR3 size: 16 residues. The germline V gene encodes CDR1 SGDLS and CDR2 YYNGEE. The DNA for the CDR3 is TGTGCCAGCAGCCAGGGGCGGGGACAGGCCGCCTACGAGCAGTACTTC. Encoded protein: CASSQGRGQAAYEQYF.

J is TRBJ2-1 and V is TRBV28; TRBD1 aligns across 8 bases. Germline V gene lookup returns CDR1 MDHEN and CDR2 SYDVKM. The CDR3 runs to 20 residues. Unmatched junction bases numbered 24, after V lost 5 bases and J lost 6 bases. In nucleotides, the CDR3 is TGTGCCAGCAGTCCGCCGGACAGGGTTGCAAGGCGGGACCGCGGCAATGAGCAGTTCTTC. Residues: CASSPPDRVARRDRGNEQFF.

This clone was observed a single time. This chain joins TRBV7-9 and TRBJ1-5; TRBD1 matches at 9 bases. This CDR3 has 16 amino acids. Trimming at V came to 5 bases and at J to 2 bases, leaving 7 bases not matched to a gene. CDR1 is SEHNR, CDR2 FQNEAQ, per germline (reference sequence). DNA of the CDR3: TGTGCCAGCAGCATTACAGGGGGCGTGGGCAATCAGCCCCAGCATTTT. Its translation: CASSITGGVGNQPQHF.

A single count supports this clone. This chain links TRBV19 with TRBJ2-7, with D possibly TRBD2 on 5 matching bases. This CDR3 has 15 residues. The V gene lost 5 bases and the J gene lost 5 bases, with 19 bases spanning the gap. CDR1 LNHDA and CDR2 SQIVND come from the germline V gene (reference sequence). Here the CDR3 DNA reads TGTGCCAGTAGTGGAGACTCTAGAGGACTTCACGAGCAGTACTTC. This encodes CASSGDSRGLHEQYF. Based on the CDR3 plus reference TRBV19 and TRBJ2-7, the full variable domain is DGGITQSPKYLFRKEGQNVTLSCEQNLNHDAMYWYRQDPGQGLRLIYYSQIVNDFQKGDIAEGYSVSREKKESFPLTVTSAQKNPTAFYLCASSGDSRGLHEQYFGPGTRLTVT.

V gene TRBV4-3 combines with J gene TRBJ1-2; D possibly corresponds to TRBD1 (6 bases). This CDR3 spans 14 amino acids. Germline V lookup: CDR1 LGHNA, CDR2 YSLEER. Deletions cut 6 bases from V and 4 bases from J, with 15 bases between. CDR3 region: CASRSGAGSYGYTF. The CDR3 DNA follows: TGCGCCAGCAGGTCAGGGGCCGGCAGCTATGGCTACACCTTC.

The rearrangement links TRBV28 to TRBJ2-3, with TRBD2 as a possible D gene (6 bases). The ends were cut back, 2 bases at V and 2 bases at J, with 17 bases in the middle. This CDR3 spans 17 amino acids. Germline values: CDR1 MDHEN, CDR2 SYDVKM. CDR3 amino acids: CASSLGTAGLSTDTQYF. CDR3 coding DNA: TGTGCCAGCAGTTTAGGGACGGCGGGACTTTCCACAGATACGCAGTATTTT. The entire variable domain, with the rest obtained from reference TRBV28 and TRBJ2-3, is as follows: DVKVTQSSRYLVKRTGEKVFLECVQDMDHENMFWYRQDPGLGLRLIYFSYDVKMKEKGDIPEGYSVSREKKERFSLILESASTNQTSMYLCASSLGTAGLSTDTQYFGPGTRLTVL.

J is TRBJ1-1 and V is TRBV7-6; perhaps TRBD1 as D (5 bases). Germline V gives CDR1 SGHVS, CDR2 FNYEAQ. This CDR3 is 19 amino acids long. V was trimmed by 4 bases and J by 5 bases, leaving 29 bases between them. The CDR3 DNA reads TGTGCCAGCAGCTCGGGGGTTGTGATGAGGGTTGTGGCGACTACTGAAGCTTTCTTT. Protein: CASSSGVVMRVVATTEAFF. Filled out from reference TRBV7-6 and TRBJ1-1, the complete variable domain reads GAGVSQSPRYKVTKRGQDVALRCDPISGHVSLYWYRQALGQGPEFLTYFNYEAQQDKSGLPNDRFSAERPEGSISTLTIQRTEQRDSAMYRCASSSGVVMRVVATTEAFFGQGTRLTVV.

The chain couples TRBV7-2 to TRBJ2-3, with 9 bases that match TRBD1. The CDR3 consists of 17 residues. Germline V gene sequence: CDR1 SGHTA, CDR2 FQGNSA. J lost 5 bases, V lost 5 bases, and 14 bases had no gene match. CDR3 DNA: TGTGCCAGCAGCATGACAGGGGGTAAGACATGGGAAGATACGCAGTATTTT. It specifies CASSMTGGKTWEDTQYF. The whole variable domain, filled in from reference TRBV7-2 and TRBJ2-3, reads GAGVSQSPSNKVTEKGKDVELRCDPISGHTALYWYRQSLGQGLEFLIYFQGNSAPDKSGLPSDRFSAERTGGSVSTLTIQRTQQEDSAVYLCASSMTGGKTWEDTQYFGPGTRLTVL.

This chain connects TRBV30 to TRBJ1-3, with D unclear. The CDR3 runs 19 residues. CDR1 is GTSNPN, CDR2 SVGIG, per germline (reference sequence). V was shortened by 0 bases and J by 2 bases, with 23 bases between the two germline ends. CDR3 bases: TGTGCCTGGAGTGTACTGACGACCCGCCGGGGTTTGGCTGGAAACACCATATATTTT. Protein: CAWSVLTTRRGLAGNTIYF.